What follows are 20 T cell receptor beta chains derived from one specimen sequenced in a study of blood T cell repertoires in COVID-19. The table came from immunoSEQ multiplex PCR; TCRdb's copy has only in-frame clones and leaves some out. This table has roughly 250,000 clones, approximately 90% appearing once. Sequences were obtained from PBMCs or T cells enriched from blood (not recorded which). These receptors all stem from a human donor in a cohort exposed to, infected with or recovered from COVID-19 (not recorded which). The donor label of this sample is uncertain.

As concerns this clone: At one boundary the junction diverges from the germline segment, which might be a read error. The chain is built from TRBV9 and TRBJ1-2, with 7 bases lining up with TRBD1. The CDR3 loop spans 12 amino acids. CDR1 SGDLS and CDR2 YYNGEE come from the germline V gene. CDR3: CASSVESDRVVF. The CDR3 DNA is TGTGCCAGCAGCGTAGAGTCTGACAGGGTCGTCTTC.

The chain has TRBV4-3 and TRBJ1-1; 10 nucleotides match TRBD1. J gave up 5 bases and V 3 bases, and 12 bases lay outside the gene matches. Germline CDR1 is LGHNA and CDR2 is YSLEER. The CDR3 runs 17 residues. In nucleotides, the CDR3 is TGCGCCAGCAGCCACCTCCCCTCGGACAGGGGGTGGACTGAAGCTTTCTTT. This sequence encodes CASSHLPSDRGWTEAFF.

The chain carries TRBV2 and TRBJ2-3; 14 bases fit TRBD2. The ends lost 4 bases at V and 7 bases at J; junction bases unmatched: 4. The length of the CDR3 is 15 residues. The V gene's germline CDR1 is SNHLY and CDR2 FYNNEI. CDR3 DNA: TGTGCCAGCAGTGCGACTAGCGGGGGGGCCCATACGCAGTATTTT. Its translation: CASSATSGGAHTQYF.

V gene TRBV9 combines with J gene TRBJ2-5; TRBD1 agrees at 10 bases. Per germline, CDR1 SGDLS and CDR2 YYNGEE. V shed 3 bases and J 4 bases; nucleotides not matched to a gene: 6. This CDR3 is built from 15 residues. This CDR3 reads CASSGRDRGGETQYF. CDR3 DNA sequence: TGTGCCAGCAGCGGTAGGGACAGGGGCGGAGAGACCCAGTACTTC.

The V gene is TRBV7-2, the J gene TRBJ2-3, with 8 bases lining up with TRBD2. This CDR3 contains 15 residues. Germline values: CDR1 SGHTA, CDR2 FQGNSA. Trimming at V came to 4 bases and at J to 0 bases, leaving 3 bases not matched to a gene. The CDR3 DNA follows: TGTGCCAGCAGCTCAAGCGGGGGTAGCACAGATACGCAGTATTTT. This sequence encodes CASSSSGGSTDTQYF.

The genes are TRBV10-3 and TRBJ1-5; TRBD1 agrees at 9 bases. Germline V gives CDR1 ENHRY, CDR2 SYGVKD. The ends lost 3 bases at V and 1 base at J; junction bases unmatched: 4. This CDR3 region has 16 residues. CDR3 nucleotide sequence: TGTGCCATCAGTGAAGGGACAGGGCCCAGCAATCAGCCCCAGCATTTT. It yields the protein CAISEGTGPSNQPQHF.

The chain links TRBV12-5 to TRBJ1-2, with a weak D call TRBD1 (6 bases). Per the germline V gene, CDR1 is LGHNT and CDR2 is FRNRAP. V dropped 1 base and J dropped 6 bases, with 9 bases sitting between them. CDR3 length: 13 residues. DNA of the CDR3: TGTGCTAGTGGTTTGGACTACAGGGATGGCTACACCTTC. As protein: CASGLDYRDGYTF. Variable domain in full (rest from reference TRBV12-5 and TRBJ1-2): DARVTQTPRHKVTEMGQEVTMRCQPILGHNTVFWYRQTMMQGLELLAYFRNRAPLDDSGMPKDRFSAEMPDATLATLKIQPSEPRDSAVYFCASGLDYRDGYTFGSGTRLTVV.

The chain is built from TRBV2 and TRBJ1-2; D remains ambiguous. The ends were cut back, 3 bases at V and 2 bases at J, with 19 bases in the middle. Germline assignment: CDR1 SNHLY and CDR2 FYNNEI. The CDR3 spans 17 residues. CDR3 amino acids: CASSDFRFDDLNYGYTF. The CDR3 DNA is TGTGCCAGCAGTGACTTCAGGTTTGACGATCTCAACTATGGCTACACCTTC.

V usage is TRBV11-2 and J usage is TRBJ2-2; D is perhaps TRBD2 (7 bases). Trimming removed 5 bases from V and 7 bases from J, with 17 bases in between. Germline V gives CDR1 SGHAT, CDR2 FQNNGV. CDR3 length equals 15 residues. Here the CDR3 reads CASSPNLGGGGELFF. CDR3 DNA sequence: TGTGCCAGCAGCCCGAACCTGGGAGGGGGCGGGGAGCTGTTTTTT.

V usage is TRBV11-2 and J usage is TRBJ2-7, with TRBD1 identical over 9 bases. Germline CDR1 SGHAT, CDR2 FQNNGV. The V segment lost 2 bases and the J segment 6 bases; nucleotides outside the gene matches: 5. The CDR3 extends over 14 amino acids. The CDR3 spells CASSLNRGPSEQYF. CDR3 coding DNA: TGTGCCAGCAGCTTAAACAGGGGGCCCAGCGAGCAGTACTTC.

The V call is TRBV5-4, the J call TRBJ2-3; D not resolved. Germline CDR1 SGHNT, CDR2 YYREEE (reference sequence). The CDR3 runs 14 residues. V dropped 6 bases and J dropped 0 bases, with 11 bases sitting between them. CDR3 coding DNA: TGTGCCAGCACTAGGATAGGTAGCACAGATACGCAGTATTTT. Translated: CASTRIGSTDTQYF.

This clone has only one observation. This sequence joins TRBV11-2 and TRBJ1-2; 9 nucleotides line up with TRBD1. V was pared by 1 base and J by 8 bases, with 8 bases of the junction left unmatched. The CDR3 runs to 15 residues. CDR1 and CDR2 from the germline V gene are SGHAT and FQNNGV. The CDR3 DNA is TGTGCCAGCAGCTTAGCCGGGACAGGGTTGCGGGGCTACACCTTC. As protein: CASSLAGTGLRGYTF.

This rearrangement joins TRBV19 to TRBJ1-6; 8 nucleotides align to TRBD1. This CDR3 spans 17 amino acids. Germline V gene data show CDR1 as LNHDA and CDR2 as SQIVND (reference sequence). Trimming removed 6 bases from V and 6 bases from J; junction bases left unmatched: 13. The chain's CDR3 is CASRGRQGISRNSPLHF. CDR3 sequence (DNA): TGTGCCAGTAGGGGACGACAGGGGATCTCTCGTAATTCACCCCTCCACTTT.

The V gene is TRBV11-3, the J gene TRBJ2-1; the D gene is possibly TRBD1 (6 bases). CDR1 is SGHNT, CDR2 YENEEA, per germline. The CDR3 is made up of 13 amino acids. V was trimmed by 5 bases and J by 5 bases, leaving 10 bases between them. The CDR3 DNA reads TGTGCCAGCAGCCGGACAGTAGACAATGAGCAGTTCTTC. Translated, it gives CASSRTVDNEQFF.

The CDR3 region has the DNA TGTGCCAGTAGTTCGACAGAGCTTCTCATGAACACTGAAGCTTTCTTT. This translates into CASSSTELLMNTEAFF. This chain uses TRBV19 with TRBJ1-1; D is possibly TRBD1 (5 bases). The CDR3 extends over 16 amino acids. From germline, CDR1 is LNHDA and CDR2 SQIVND (reference sequence). With 5 bases removed from V and 0 bases from J, the gap between germline ends came to 16 bases. Based on the CDR3 plus reference TRBV19 and TRBJ1-1, the full variable domain is DGGITQSPKYLFRKEGQNVTLSCEQNLNHDAMYWYRQDPGQGLRLIYYSQIVNDFQKGDIAEGYSVSREKKESFPLTVTSAQKNPTAFYLCASSSTELLMNTEAFFGQGTRLTVV.

This chain links TRBV29-1 with TRBJ1-4; perhaps TRBD1 as D (6 bases). This CDR3 has 14 residues. CDR1 and CDR2 (germline): SQVTM, ANQGSEA. The germline V and J ends were trimmed by 5 bases and 7 bases, with 17 bases remaining between them. CDR3: CSVQGSLNTEKLFF. As DNA, the CDR3 is TGCAGCGTTCAGGGGTCTTTAAATACTGAAAAACTGTTTTTT.

This clone occurred a few times. This chain joins TRBV12-5 and TRBJ2-7; D is unclear. There are 13 residues in the CDR3. The V end lost 3 bases, the J end lost 3 bases, and 9 bases lay between the germline ends. Germline CDR1 LGHNT, CDR2 FRNRAP. CDR3 in DNA: TGTGCTAGTGGTTTCCCTCCCTTCTACGAGCAGTACTTC. Its protein product is CASGFPPFYEQYF.

The rearrangement uses TRBV19 and TRBJ2-3; D is perhaps TRBD2 (5 bases). In germline, CDR1 is LNHDA, CDR2 SQIVND (reference sequence). V lost 6 bases and J 1 base, leaving 8 bases between the germline ends. CDR3 length equals 13 residues. The CDR3 DNA follows: TGTGCCAGTAGCCTAGCAGGCACAGATACGCAGTATTTT. This sequence encodes CASSLAGTDTQYF.

This chain links TRBV29-1 with TRBJ2-5; TRBD1 matches at 8 bases. The CDR3 extends over 13 amino acids. The V segment lost 5 bases and the J segment 7 bases; nucleotides outside the gene matches: 9. Germline values: CDR1 SQVTM, CDR2 ANQGSEA. The CDR3 sequence is CSVFQGAGGTQYF. The CDR3 DNA is TGCAGCGTTTTCCAGGGGGCGGGCGGGACCCAGTACTTC.

The chain employs TRBV10-3 and TRBJ2-5, with a possible D match to TRBD1 (5 bases). Germline CDR1 ENHRY, CDR2 SYGVKD. V was cut by 2 bases and J by 0 bases, with 7 bases left in between. The CDR3 sequence is 14 residues long. DNA for the CDR3: TGTGCCATCAGTGAGATCAGGGACCAAGAGACCCAGTACTTC. It is translated as CAISEIRDQETQYF.